The source of this T cell receptor beta chain is a study of cytomegalovirus exposure and HLA in healthy donors. This CDR3 region has 12 residues. Germline V lookup: CDR1 SGHRS, CDR2 YFSETQ. Trimming removed 4 bases from V and 8 bases from J, with 10 bases in between. Study-wide results and limits: The tendency of first-cohort TCR clusters to co-occur in the 120 or so validation repertoires emerged from a later analysis.

The protocol was immunoSEQ multiplex PCR, while the TCRdb copy is restricted to in-frame clones and leaves out a portion. This table has 100,000 to 150,000 clones, about 87% appearing once. On this clone itself: What it binds is not known.

The receptor comes from a man younger than 35 in good health and CMV-seronegative. This chain joins TRBV5-1 and TRBJ2-1; D remains unclear. The sequenced sample consisted of PBMCs. The CDR3 loop reads CASSTARDEQFF. The DNA for the CDR3 is TGCGCCAGCAGCACCGCTAGAGATGAGCAGTTCTTC.